This T cell receptor (beta chain) was observed in a study of response to subunit inactivated influenza vaccine. Overall study results and limits: That few new T cells are recruited by each seasonal influenza vaccination was the authors' suggestion.

TCRdb reanalysed the RT-PCR reads using MiXCR and keeps one entry per CDR3 protein. The top ten clones hold around 10% of a sample with a few hundred thousand distinct CDR3 sequences, 14% of them seen once. Notes on this clonotype: Antigen: not known.

V gave up 0 bases and J gave up 2 bases, with 15 bases separating them. Germline assignment: CDR1 SGHRS and CDR2 YFSETQ. The CDR3 runs to 16 residues. The chain links TRBV5-1 to TRBJ2-7; tentatively, D is TRBD2 (7 bases). The clonotype originates from a man in his fifties who received an inactivated influenza vaccine. The sample here was PBMCs from blood, taken 12 days after vaccination. The CDR3 loop is CASSLGLGRGTYEQYF. CDR3 DNA: TGCGCCAGCAGCTTGGGCTTGGGGAGGGGGACCTACGAGCAGTACTTC. The variable domain in full, with the rest retrieved from reference TRBV5-1 and TRBJ2-7, is KAGVTQTPRYLIKTRGQQVTLSCSPISGHRSVSWYQQTPGQGLQFLFEYFSETQRNKGNFPGRFSGRQFSNSRSEMNVSTLELGDSALYLCASSLGLGRGTYEQYFGPGTRLTVT.